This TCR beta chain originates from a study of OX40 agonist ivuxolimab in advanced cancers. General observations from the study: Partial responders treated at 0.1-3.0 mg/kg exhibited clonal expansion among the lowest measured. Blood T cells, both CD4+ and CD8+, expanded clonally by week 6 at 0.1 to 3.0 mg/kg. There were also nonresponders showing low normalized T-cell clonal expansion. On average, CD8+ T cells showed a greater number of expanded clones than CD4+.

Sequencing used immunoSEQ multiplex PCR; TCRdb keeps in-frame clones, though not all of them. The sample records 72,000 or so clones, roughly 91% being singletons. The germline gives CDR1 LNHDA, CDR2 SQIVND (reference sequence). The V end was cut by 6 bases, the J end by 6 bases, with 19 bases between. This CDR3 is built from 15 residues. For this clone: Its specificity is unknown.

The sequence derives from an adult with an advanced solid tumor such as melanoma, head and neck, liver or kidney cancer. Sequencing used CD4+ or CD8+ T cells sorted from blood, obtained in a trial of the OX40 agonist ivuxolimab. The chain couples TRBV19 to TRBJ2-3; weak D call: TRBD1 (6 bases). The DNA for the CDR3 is TGTGCCAGTAGACCACAGGGAAGTACGGGGGATACGCAGTATTTT. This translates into CASRPQGSTGDTQYF.